Given below is one T cell receptor beta chain in context. Its antigen is not identified. In the PCR, 60 Vbeta and 13 Jbeta primers were used. Sequenced by immunoSEQ multiplex PCR; TCRdb stores in-frame clones only, minus some. The sample yields under 200,000 clones, around 84% seen once. This sample was included in a study of cytomegalovirus exposure and HLA in healthy donors. The CDR3 is 15 amino acids. The V gene's germline CDR1 is SGHRS and CDR2 YFSETQ. The J segment lost 11 bases and the V segment lost 4 bases, leaving 16 bases of the junction unmatched. General study results and limits: Productive rates of about 90% or about 30% were seen for most TCR beta V segments in an earlier analysis. Rarity marked most TCR sequences, yet some public TCRs occurred in many donors.

Sequenced input: PBMCs. This TCR derives from a male donor in good health and CMV-seropositive. The rearrangement joins TRBV5-1 to TRBJ2-5; 8 bases align to TRBD1. The CDR3 protein is CASSSGQGQLTRQYF. As DNA, the CDR3 is TGCGCCAGCAGCAGCGGACAGGGTCAACTCACAAGGCAGTACTTC.